This T cell receptor (beta chain) was identified during a study of blood T cell repertoires in COVID-19. Per the study methods: Reference gene primers were amplified, and this amplification served to estimate nucleated cell counts. Method: immunoSEQ multiplex PCR; TCRdb's copy keeps in-frame clones and lacks some. V and J calls and clone size are given by that table; D and trimming were obtained from the DNA. The sample has around 270,000 clones; approximately 85% are singletons. Recruitment covered about 26 US areas and drew participants whose ages spanned about 18 to 100 years. Trimming took off 4 bases at V and 0 bases at J, with 6 bases between the two ends. The CDR3 consists of 13 residues. Germline V gene sequence: CDR1 MNHNY, CDR2 SVGAGI (reference sequence).

The J gene is TRBJ1-2, the V gene TRBV6-6, with a possible D match to TRBD1 (5 bases). This TCR was recovered from a woman aged 25 to 39 who had recovered from COVID-19. Sequencing was performed on PBMCs or T cells enriched from blood (not recorded which). CDR3 nucleotides: TGTGCCAGCAGTTGGACACCTAACTATGGCTACACCTTC. Amino acid sequence: CASSWTPNYGYTF.